This TCR beta chain came from a study of Tregs in tolerant kidney transplant recipients. A note on this clone: Its antigen is undetermined.

Overall study results and limits: Findings come from small patient numbers and require larger validation. Tregs expanded with activated donor B cells seemed most donor-specific.

The repertoire was sequenced with immunoSEQ multiplex PCR; TCRdb's copy has only in-frame clones and lacks some. The data show tens of thousands of clones, with about 88% seen just once and approximately 0.4% held by the top ten. Source: CD4+ T cells from blood, taken before the transplant. This TCR was sampled from a human donor who received a combined kidney and bone marrow transplant.

CDR3: CASSSGQGAGGKLFF. The CDR3, as DNA: TGTGCCAGCAGTTCGGGACAGGGGGCAGGTGGGAAACTGTTTTTT. The genes are TRBV6-5 and TRBJ1-4; 12 positions match TRBD1. Germline V gene data show CDR1 as MNHEY and CDR2 as SVGAGI. The junction had 8 bases not matched to a gene; V was cut back by 4 bases and J by 11 bases. The CDR3 contains 15 residues.